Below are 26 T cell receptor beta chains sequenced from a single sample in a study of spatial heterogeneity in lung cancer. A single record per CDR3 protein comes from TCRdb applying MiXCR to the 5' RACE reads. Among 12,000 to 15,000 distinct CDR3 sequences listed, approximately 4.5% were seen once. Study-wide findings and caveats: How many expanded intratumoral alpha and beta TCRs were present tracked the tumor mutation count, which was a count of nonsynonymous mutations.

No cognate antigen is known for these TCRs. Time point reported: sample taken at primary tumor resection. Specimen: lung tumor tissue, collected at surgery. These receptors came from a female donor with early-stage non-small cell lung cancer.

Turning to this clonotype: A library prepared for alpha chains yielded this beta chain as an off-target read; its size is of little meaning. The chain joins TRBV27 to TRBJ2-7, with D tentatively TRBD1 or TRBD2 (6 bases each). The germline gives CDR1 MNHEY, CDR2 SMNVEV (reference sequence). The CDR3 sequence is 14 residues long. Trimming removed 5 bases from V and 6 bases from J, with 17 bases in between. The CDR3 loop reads CASSQYREDREQYF. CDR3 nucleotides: TGTGCCAGCAGTCAGTACAGGGAGGACCGCGAGCAGTACTTC.

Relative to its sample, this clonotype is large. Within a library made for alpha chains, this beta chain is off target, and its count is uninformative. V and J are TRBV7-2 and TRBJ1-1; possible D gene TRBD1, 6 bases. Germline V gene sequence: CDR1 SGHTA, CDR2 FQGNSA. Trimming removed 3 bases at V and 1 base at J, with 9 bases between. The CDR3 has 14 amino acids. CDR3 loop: CASSLQGPNTEAFF. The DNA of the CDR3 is TGTGCCAGCAGCTTGCAGGGGCCGAACACTGAAGCTTTCTTT.

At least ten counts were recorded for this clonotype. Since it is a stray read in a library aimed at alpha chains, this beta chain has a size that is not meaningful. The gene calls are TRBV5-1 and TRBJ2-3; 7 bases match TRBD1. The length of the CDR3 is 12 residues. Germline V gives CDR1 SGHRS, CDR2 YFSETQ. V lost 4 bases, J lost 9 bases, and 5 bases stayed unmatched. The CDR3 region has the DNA TGCGCCAGCAGCATAGACAGGGAAACGCAGTATTTT. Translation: CASSIDRETQYF.

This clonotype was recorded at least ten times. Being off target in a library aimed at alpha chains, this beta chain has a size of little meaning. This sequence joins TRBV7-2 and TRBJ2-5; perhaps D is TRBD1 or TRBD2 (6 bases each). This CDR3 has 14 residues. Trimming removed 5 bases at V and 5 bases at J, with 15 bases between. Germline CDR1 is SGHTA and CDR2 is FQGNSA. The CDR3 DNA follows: TGTGCCAGCAGCCAACGTCCGGGGGCTGAGACCCAGTACTTC. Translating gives CASSQRPGAETQYF.

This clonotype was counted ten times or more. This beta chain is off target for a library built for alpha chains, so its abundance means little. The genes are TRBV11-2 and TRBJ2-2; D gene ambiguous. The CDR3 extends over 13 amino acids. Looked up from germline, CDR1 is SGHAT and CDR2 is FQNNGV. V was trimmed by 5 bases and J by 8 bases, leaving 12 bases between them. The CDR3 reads CASSPDAEGELFF. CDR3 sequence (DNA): TGTGCCAGCAGCCCAGACGCGGAGGGGGAGCTGTTTTTT.

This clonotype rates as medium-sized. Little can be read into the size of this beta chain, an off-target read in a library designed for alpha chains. The CDR3 coding sequence is TGTGCCAGCAGTGAAGGGTTCGGACAAACCAATCAGCCCCAGCATTTT. Its translation: CASSEGFGQTNQPQHF. The chain has TRBV6-1 and TRBJ1-5; D perhaps matches TRBD1 (5 bases). CDR3 size: 16 residues. CDR1 and CDR2 (germline): MNHNS, SASEGT. Between the trimmed V and J ends, which lost 1 base and 3 bases, there was a span of 13 bases.

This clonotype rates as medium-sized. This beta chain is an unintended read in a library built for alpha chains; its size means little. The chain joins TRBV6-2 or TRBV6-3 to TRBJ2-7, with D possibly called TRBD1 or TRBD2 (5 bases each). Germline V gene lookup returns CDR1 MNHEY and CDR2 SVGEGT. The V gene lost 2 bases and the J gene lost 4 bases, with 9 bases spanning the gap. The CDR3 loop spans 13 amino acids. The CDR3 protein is CASSYKGPYEQYF. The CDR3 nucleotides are TGTGCCAGCAGTTACAAGGGACCGTACGAGCAGTACTTC.

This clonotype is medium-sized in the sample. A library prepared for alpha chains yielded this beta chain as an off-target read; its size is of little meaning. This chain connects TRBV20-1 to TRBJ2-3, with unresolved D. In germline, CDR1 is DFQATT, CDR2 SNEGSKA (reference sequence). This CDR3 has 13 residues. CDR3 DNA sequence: TGCAGCACCACTGGGGTGGTAGGAGATACGCAGTATTTT. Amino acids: CSTTGVVGDTQYF.

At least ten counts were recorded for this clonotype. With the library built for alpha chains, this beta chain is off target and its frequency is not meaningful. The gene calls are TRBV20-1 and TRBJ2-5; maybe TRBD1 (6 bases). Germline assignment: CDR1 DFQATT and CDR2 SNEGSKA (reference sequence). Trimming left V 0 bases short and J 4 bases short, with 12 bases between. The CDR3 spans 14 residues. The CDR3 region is CSARDLQGRETQYF. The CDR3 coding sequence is TGCAGTGCTAGAGATCTGCAGGGGAGAGAGACCCAGTACTTC.

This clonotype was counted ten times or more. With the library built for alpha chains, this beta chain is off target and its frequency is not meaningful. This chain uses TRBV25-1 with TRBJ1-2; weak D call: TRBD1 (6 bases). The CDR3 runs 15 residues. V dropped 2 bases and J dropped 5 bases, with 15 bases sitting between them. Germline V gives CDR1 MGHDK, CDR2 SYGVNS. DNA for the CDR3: TGTGCCAGCAGTGAAACAGGGAGGCCCTTATATGGCTACACCTTC. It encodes CASSETGRPLYGYTF.

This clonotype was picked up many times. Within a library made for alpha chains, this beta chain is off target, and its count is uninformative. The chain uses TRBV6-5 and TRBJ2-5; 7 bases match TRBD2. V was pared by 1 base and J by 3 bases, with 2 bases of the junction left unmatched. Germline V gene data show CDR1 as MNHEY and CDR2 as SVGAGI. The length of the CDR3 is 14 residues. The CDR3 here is CASSYWRGKETQYF. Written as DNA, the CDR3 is TGTGCCAGCAGTTACTGGCGGGGGAAAGAGACCCAGTACTTC.

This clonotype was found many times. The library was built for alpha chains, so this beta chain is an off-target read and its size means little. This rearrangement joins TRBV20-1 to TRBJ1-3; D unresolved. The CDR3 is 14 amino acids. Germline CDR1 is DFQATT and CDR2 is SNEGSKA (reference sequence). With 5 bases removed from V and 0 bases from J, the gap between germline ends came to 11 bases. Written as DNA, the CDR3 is TGCAGTGCTCGGAGCGGGTCCTCTGGAAACACCATATATTTT. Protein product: CSARSGSSGNTIYF.

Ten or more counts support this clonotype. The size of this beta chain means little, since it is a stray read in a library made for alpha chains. The DNA for the CDR3 is TGTGCCAGCAGTTACTCTCGGTGGCCAGAAGAGACCCAGTACTTC. Protein sequence: CASSYSRWPEETQYF. The gene calls are TRBV6-5 and TRBJ2-5; D not resolved. Between the trimmed V and J ends, which lost 0 bases and 3 bases, there was a span of 11 bases. CDR3 length equals 15 residues. Germline V CDR1 and CDR2: MNHEY, SVGAGI.

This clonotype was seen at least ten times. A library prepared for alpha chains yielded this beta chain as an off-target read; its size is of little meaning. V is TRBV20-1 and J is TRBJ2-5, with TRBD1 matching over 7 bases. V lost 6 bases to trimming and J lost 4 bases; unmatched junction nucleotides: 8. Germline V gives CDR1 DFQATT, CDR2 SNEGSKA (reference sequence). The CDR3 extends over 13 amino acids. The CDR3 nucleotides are TGCAGTGCCCCGACAGGGTGGGGAGAGACCCAGTACTTC. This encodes CSAPTGWGETQYF.

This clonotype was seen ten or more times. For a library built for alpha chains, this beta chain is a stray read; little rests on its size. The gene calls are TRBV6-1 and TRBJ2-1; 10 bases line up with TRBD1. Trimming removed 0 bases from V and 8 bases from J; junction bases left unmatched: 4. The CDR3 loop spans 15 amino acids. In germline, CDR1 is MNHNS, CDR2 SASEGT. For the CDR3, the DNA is TGTGCCAGCAGTGAAGCAGGGACAGGGGCCCATGAGCAGTTCTTC. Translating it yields CASSEAGTGAHEQFF.

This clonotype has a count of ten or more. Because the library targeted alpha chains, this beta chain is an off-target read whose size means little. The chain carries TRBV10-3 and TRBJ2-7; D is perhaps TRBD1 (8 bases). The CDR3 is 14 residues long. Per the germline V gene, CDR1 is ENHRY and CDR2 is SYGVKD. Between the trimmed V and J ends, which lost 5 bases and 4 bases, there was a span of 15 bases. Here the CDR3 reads CAISPDREGYEQYF. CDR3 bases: TGTGCCATCAGTCCGGACAGGGAGGGTTACGAGCAGTACTTC.

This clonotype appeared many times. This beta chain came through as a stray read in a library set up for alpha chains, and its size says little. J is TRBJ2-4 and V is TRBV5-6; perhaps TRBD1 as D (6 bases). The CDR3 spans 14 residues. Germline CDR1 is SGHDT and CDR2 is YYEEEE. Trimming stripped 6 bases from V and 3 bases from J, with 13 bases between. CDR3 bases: TGTGCCAGCACCCTAACAGGGAACAAAAACATTCAGTACTTC. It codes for CASTLTGNKNIQYF.

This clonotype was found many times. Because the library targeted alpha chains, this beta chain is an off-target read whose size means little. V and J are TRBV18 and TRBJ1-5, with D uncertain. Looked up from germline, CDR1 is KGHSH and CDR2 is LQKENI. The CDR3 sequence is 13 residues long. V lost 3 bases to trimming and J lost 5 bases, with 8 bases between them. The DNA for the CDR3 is TGTGCCAGCTCACCGGGGAGAGATCAGCCCCAGCATTTT. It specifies CASSPGRDQPQHF. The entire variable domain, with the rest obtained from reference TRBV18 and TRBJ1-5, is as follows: NAGVMQNPRHLVRRRGQEARLRCSPMKGHSHVYWYRQLPEEGLKFMVYLQKENIIDESGMPKERFSAEFPKEGPSILRIQQVVRGDSAAYFCASSPGRDQPQHFGDGTRLSIL.

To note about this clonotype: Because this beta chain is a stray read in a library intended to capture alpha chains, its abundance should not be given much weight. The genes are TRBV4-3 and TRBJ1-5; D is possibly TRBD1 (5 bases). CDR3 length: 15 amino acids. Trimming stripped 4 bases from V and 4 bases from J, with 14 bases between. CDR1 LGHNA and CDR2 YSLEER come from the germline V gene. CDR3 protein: CASSLAFEGNQPQHF. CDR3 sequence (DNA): TGCGCCAGCAGCCTAGCCTTTGAGGGGAATCAGCCCCAGCATTTT.

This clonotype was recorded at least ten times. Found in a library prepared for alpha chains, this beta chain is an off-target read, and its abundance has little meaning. The CDR3 nucleotides are TGTGCCAGCAGCGTCGATACAGGGAGGACAGATACGCAGTATTTT. Translating gives CASSVDTGRTDTQYF. The V and J genes are TRBV9 and TRBJ2-3, with D possibly being TRBD1 or TRBD2 (6 bases each). CDR3 size: 15 residues. Germline values: CDR1 SGDLS, CDR2 YYNGEE. V was clipped by 2 bases and J by 3 bases, with 13 bases between them.

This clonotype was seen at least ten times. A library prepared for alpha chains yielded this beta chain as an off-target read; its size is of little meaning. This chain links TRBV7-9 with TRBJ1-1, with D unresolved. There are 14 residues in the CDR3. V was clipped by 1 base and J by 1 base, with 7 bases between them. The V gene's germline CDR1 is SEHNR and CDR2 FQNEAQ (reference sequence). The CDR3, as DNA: TGTGCCAGCAGCTTAGGGCTCTCGAACACTGAAGCTTTCTTT. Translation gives CASSLGLSNTEAFF.

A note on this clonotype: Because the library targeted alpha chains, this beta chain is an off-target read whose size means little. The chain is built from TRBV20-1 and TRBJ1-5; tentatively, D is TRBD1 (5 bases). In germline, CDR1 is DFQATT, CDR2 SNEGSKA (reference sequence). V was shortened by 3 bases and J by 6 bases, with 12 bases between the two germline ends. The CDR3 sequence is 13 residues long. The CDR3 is CSASLRGGQPQHF. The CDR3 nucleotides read TGCAGTGCTAGTCTCCGGGGCGGTCAGCCCCAGCATTTT.

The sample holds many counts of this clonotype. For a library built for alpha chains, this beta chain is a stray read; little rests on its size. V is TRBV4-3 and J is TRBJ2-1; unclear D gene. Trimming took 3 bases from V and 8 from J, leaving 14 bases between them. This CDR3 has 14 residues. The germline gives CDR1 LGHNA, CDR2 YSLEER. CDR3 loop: CASSQPDISYEQFF. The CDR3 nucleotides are TGCGCCAGCAGCCAGCCCGACATTTCCTATGAGCAGTTCTTC.

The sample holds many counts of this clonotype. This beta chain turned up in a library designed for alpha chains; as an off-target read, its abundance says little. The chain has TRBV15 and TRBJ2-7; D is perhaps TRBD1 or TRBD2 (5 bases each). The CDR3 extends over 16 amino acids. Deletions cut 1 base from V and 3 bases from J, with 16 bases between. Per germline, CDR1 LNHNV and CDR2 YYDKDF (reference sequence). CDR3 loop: CATSRGWGTTFYEQYF. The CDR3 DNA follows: TGTGCCACCAGCAGAGGCTGGGGGACGACCTTCTACGAGCAGTACTTC.

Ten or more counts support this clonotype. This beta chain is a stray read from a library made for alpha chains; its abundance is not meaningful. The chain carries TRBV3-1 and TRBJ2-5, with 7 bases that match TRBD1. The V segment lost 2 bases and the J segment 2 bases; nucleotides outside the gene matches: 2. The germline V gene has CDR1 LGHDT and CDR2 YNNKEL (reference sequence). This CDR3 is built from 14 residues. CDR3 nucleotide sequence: TGTGCCAGCAGCCAAATGACAGGGCAAGAGACCCAGTACTTC. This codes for CASSQMTGQETQYF.

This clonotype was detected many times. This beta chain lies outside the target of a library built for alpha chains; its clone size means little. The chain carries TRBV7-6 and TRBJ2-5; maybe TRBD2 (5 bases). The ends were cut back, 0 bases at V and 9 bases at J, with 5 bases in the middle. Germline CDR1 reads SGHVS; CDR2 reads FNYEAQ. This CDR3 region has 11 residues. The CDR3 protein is CASSLAEAQYF. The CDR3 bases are TGTGCCAGCAGCTTAGCGGAGGCCCAGTACTTC.